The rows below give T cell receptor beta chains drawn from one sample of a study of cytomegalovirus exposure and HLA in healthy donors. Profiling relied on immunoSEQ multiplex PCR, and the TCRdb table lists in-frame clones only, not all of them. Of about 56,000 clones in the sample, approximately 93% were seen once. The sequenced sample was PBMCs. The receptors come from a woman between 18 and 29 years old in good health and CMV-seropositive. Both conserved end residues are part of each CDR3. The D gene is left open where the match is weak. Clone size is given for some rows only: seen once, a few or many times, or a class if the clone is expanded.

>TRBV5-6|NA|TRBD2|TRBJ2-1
CASSPIGTSGGALIF
TGTGCCAGCAGCCCTATCGGGACTAGCGGGGGGGCCTTGATCTTC
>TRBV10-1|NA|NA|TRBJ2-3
CASSETRGSTDTQYF
TGCGCCAGCAGTGAGACTAGGGGGTCCACAGATACGCAGTATTTT
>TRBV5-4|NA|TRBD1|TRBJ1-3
CASSVDRGTGNTIYF
TGTGCCAGCAGCGTGGACAGGGGAACTGGAAACACCATATATTTT
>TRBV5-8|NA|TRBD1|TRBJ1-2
CASNRGKNYGYTF
TGTGCCAGCAACAGGGGGAAAAACTATGGCTACACCTTC
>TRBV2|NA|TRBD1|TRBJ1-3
CASGQGRGSGNTIYF
TGTGCCAGCGGACAGGGGAGAGGCTCTGGAAACACCATATATTTT
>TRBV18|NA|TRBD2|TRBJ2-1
CASSPPASGAYNEQFF
TGTGCCAGCTCACCACCGGCTAGCGGGGCGTACAATGAGCAGTTCTTC
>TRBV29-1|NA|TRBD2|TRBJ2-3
CSVEGMAGGPTDTQYF
TGCAGCGTTGAAGGAATGGCGGGGGGGCCAACAGATACGCAGTATTTT
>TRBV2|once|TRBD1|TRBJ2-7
CASSGSDRGLDEQYF
TGTGCCAGCAGTGGATCAGACAGGGGGCTCGACGAGCAGTACTTC
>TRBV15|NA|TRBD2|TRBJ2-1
CATSGRSGGSYNEQFF
TGTGCCACCAGCGGACGTAGCGGGGGGTCCTACAATGAGCAGTTCTTC
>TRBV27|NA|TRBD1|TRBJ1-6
CASSSRQGSSYNSPLHF
TGTGCCAGCAGTTCTCGACAGGGAAGCTCCTATAATTCACCCCTCCACTTT
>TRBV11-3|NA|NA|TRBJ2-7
CASSLIRLFYEQYF
TGTGCCAGCAGCTTAATTCGACTGTTCTACGAGCAGTACTTC
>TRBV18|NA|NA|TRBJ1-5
CASSPRETNQPQHF
TGTGCCAGCTCACCCCGGGAAACAAATCAGCCCCAGCATTTT
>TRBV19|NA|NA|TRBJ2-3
CASSSYKRDPTDTQYF
TGTGCCAGTAGCTCATACAAACGGGATCCCACAGATACGCAGTATTTT
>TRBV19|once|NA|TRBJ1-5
CASSIDSYPNQPQHF
TGTGCCAGTAGTATAGACAGTTATCCCAATCAGCCCCAGCATTTT
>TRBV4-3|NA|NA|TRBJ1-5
CASSPGGYSNQPQHF
TGCGCCAGCAGTCCCGGAGGATATAGCAATCAGCCCCAGCATTTT
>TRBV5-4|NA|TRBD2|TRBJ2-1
CASSSVGGGPGSYNEQFF
TGTGCCAGCAGCTCCGTCGGGGGGGGGCCGGGGTCCTACAATGAGCAGTTCTTC
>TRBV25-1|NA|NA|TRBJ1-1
CASSESREAFF
TGTGCCAGCAGTGAATCCCGGGAAGCTTTCTTT
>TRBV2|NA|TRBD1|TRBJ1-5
CASSEATGADQPQHF
TGTGCCAGCAGTGAAGCCACAGGGGCTGATCAGCCCCAGCATTTT
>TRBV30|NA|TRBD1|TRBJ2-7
CAWSNPGQRLSVWPDEQYF
TGTGCCTGGAGTAACCCGGGACAGCGCCTCTCTGTTTGGCCGGACGAGCAGTACTTC
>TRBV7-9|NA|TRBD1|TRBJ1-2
CASSPQGRQGNYGYTF
TGTGCCAGCAGCCCCCAAGGGAGACAGGGAAACTATGGCTACACCTTC
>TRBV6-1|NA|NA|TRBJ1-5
CASSRQVNQPQHF
TGTGCCAGCAGCCGACAGGTCAATCAGCCCCAGCATTTT
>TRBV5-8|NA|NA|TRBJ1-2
CASSRGIGENYGYTF
TGTGCCAGCAGCCGAGGTATAGGCGAAAACTATGGCTACACCTTC
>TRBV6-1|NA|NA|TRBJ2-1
CASSEVAGYNEQFF
TGTGCCAGCAGTGAAGTTGCAGGGTACAATGAGCAGTTCTTC
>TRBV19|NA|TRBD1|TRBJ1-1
CASRGQGAWNTEAFF
TGTGCCAGTCGGGGACAGGGGGCCTGGAACACTGAAGCTTTCTTT
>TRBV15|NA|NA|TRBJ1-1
CATSRGTTGSEAFF
TGTGCCACCAGCAGAGGGACGACAGGCTCCGAAGCTTTCTTT
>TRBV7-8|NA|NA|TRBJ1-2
CASSLYSYGYTF
TGTGCCAGCAGCTTATACAGCTATGGCTACACCTTC
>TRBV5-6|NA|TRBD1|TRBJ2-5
CASSLFSGGETQYF
TGTGCCAGCAGCTTATTCTCAGGGGGAGAGACCCAGTACTTC
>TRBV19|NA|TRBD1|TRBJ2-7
CASSHRDRGNEQYF
TGTGCCAGTAGTCACCGGGACAGGGGAAACGAGCAGTACTTC
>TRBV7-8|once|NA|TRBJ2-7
CASTPLRGSYEQYF
TGTGCCAGCACCCCCCTCCGGGGATCCTACGAGCAGTACTTC
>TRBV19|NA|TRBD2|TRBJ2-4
CASALLATKNIQYF
TGTGCCAGTGCCCTACTAGCGACCAAAAACATTCAGTACTTC
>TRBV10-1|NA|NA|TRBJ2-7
CASSESIWPDSNYEQYF
TGCGCCAGCAGTGAGTCTATTTGGCCGGACTCAAACTACGAGCAGTACTTC
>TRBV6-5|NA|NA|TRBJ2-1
CASRSTSNEQFF
TGTGCCAGCAGGTCTACGAGCAATGAGCAGTTCTTC
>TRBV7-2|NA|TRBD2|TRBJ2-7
CASSWGGNSYEQYF
TGTGCCAGCAGCTGGGGGGGGAACTCCTACGAGCAGTACTTC